This entry lists 20 T cell receptor beta chains sequenced from one sample in a study of identical twins. TCRdb itself ran the 5' RACE reads through MiXCR, one entry per CDR3 protein. The sample yields under 900,000 distinct CDR3 sequences, approximately 18% seen once. The same specimen was also included in a second study, on T cells expressing NK-cell markers.

Sequenced material: PBMCs. The receptors originated from a woman aged 18 to 35 in good health.

The genes are TRBV12-3 or TRBV12-4 and TRBJ2-7; TRBD2 aligns across 8 bases. The CDR3 sequence is 13 residues long. Germline trimming cut 8 bases from V and 7 bases from J; bases unmatched to any gene: 10. Here the CDR3 DNA reads TGTGCCAGCGGTAGCGGGGTTCTACGAGAGCAGTACTTC. Its protein product is CASGSGVLREQYF.

The rearrangement joins TRBV28 to TRBJ2-3; no firm D call. CDR1 is MDHEN, CDR2 SYDVKM, per germline. Between the trimmed V and J ends, which lost 5 bases and 5 bases, there was a span of 8 bases. The CDR3 has 12 residues. The CDR3 sequence: CASSVTLDTQYF. DNA of the CDR3: TGTGCCAGCAGTGTCACCTTAGATACGCAGTATTTT.

This clonotype has just a few counts. V and J are TRBV12-3 or TRBV12-4 and TRBJ2-1, with 10 bases matching TRBD2. With 9 bases clipped from V and 2 bases from J, the junction kept 7 bases outside the gene matches. CDR3 length equals 15 residues. For the CDR3, the DNA is TGTGCCAGTTTGGGGAGCGGGGGGGCCTACAATGAGCAGTTCTTC. It codes for CASLGSGGAYNEQFF.

The V gene is TRBV7-8, the J gene TRBJ2-2; no definite D call. The V and J ends lost 3 bases and 2 bases respectively, with 7 bases between them. The CDR3 sequence is 14 residues long. Germline CDR1 is SGHVS and CDR2 is FQNEAQ. The CDR3 DNA is TGTGCCAGCAGCTTTCAGCCCAACACCGGGGAGCTGTTTTTT. Protein: CASSFQPNTGELFF.

The chain has TRBV11-2 and TRBJ2-3, with D perhaps matching TRBD2 (5 bases). Germline-derived CDR1 and CDR2 are SGHAT and FQNNGV. The CDR3 has 13 amino acids. V lost 4 bases to trimming and J lost 5 bases, with 10 bases between them. The CDR3: CASSWRVRDTQYF. The CDR3 bases are TGTGCCAGCAGCTGGCGGGTTCGAGATACGCAGTATTTT.

The V gene is TRBV7-9, the J gene TRBJ2-7, with 9 bases matching TRBD2. V was clipped by 5 bases and J by 5 bases; unmatched bases: 10. Germline values: CDR1 SEHNR, CDR2 FQNEAQ (reference sequence). The CDR3 is 15 residues long. The CDR3 DNA is TGTGCCAGCAGCGAACGAGCGGGGGGCAGCCACGAGCAGTACTTC. Its translation is CASSERAGGSHEQYF.

The chain recombines TRBV10-3 with TRBJ1-2, with TRBD1 matching over 8 bases. The CDR3 is 14 amino acids. J gave up 5 bases and V 4 bases, and 6 bases lay outside the gene matches. CDR1 is ENHRY, CDR2 SYGVKD, per germline. This chain's CDR3 is CAISAETGAYGYTF. For the CDR3, the DNA is TGTGCCATCAGTGCCGAGACAGGGGCTTATGGCTACACCTTC.

This chain uses TRBV11-2 with TRBJ1-2; the D is unclear. Looked up from germline, CDR1 is SGHAT and CDR2 is FQNNGV. Trimming removed 5 bases from V and 7 bases from J, with 14 bases in between. This CDR3 is built from 13 residues. In DNA form, the CDR3 reads TGTGCCAGCAGCCCCGGACCCGGGATTGGCTACACCTTC. Its protein product is CASSPGPGIGYTF. Filled out from reference TRBV11-2 and TRBJ1-2, the complete variable domain reads EAGVAQSPRYKIIEKRQSVAFWCNPISGHATLYWYQQILGQGPKLLIQFQNNGVVDDSQLPKDRFSAERLKGVDSTLKIQPAKLEDSAVYLCASSPGPGIGYTFGSGTRLTVV.

This chain joins TRBV2 and TRBJ2-1; TRBD2 matches at 10 bases. The junction had 7 bases not matched to a gene; V was cut back by 3 bases and J by 2 bases. Germline V gives CDR1 SNHLY, CDR2 FYNNEI. This CDR3 has 17 amino acids. CDR3 nucleotide sequence: TGTGCCAGCAGTGATGGGGGACTAGCGACCACCTACAATGAGCAGTTCTTC. Translating it yields CASSDGGLATTYNEQFF.

The V gene is TRBV29-1, the J gene TRBJ2-5; 8 nucleotides align to TRBD1. Trimming at V came to 6 bases and at J to 3 bases, leaving 6 bases not matched to a gene. CDR1 and CDR2 from the germline V gene are SQVTM and ANQGSEA. The CDR3 totals 13 residues. CDR3: CSVLTGGKETQYF. The CDR3 DNA follows: TGCAGCGTATTAACAGGGGGGAAAGAGACCCAGTACTTC.

This sequence joins TRBV29-1 and TRBJ2-7; perhaps TRBD2 as D (5 bases). Germline CDR1 SQVTM, CDR2 ANQGSEA. V was cut by 4 bases and J by 6 bases, with 16 bases left in between. CDR3 length: 13 amino acids. This CDR3 is CSVVRLSFGEQYF. The CDR3 nucleotides read TGCAGCGTTGTCCGACTATCGTTCGGCGAGCAGTACTTC.

The J gene is TRBJ2-7, the V gene TRBV6-1; 7 nucleotides agree with TRBD1. Trimming cost V 6 bases and J 3 bases; bases outside gene matches: 14. Germline V gene sequence: CDR1 MNHNS, CDR2 SASEGT. The CDR3 covers 16 residues. CDR3 nucleotides: TGTGCCAGCAGGCGGCTTCCGACAGGGACGAACTACGAGCAGTACTTC. This codes for CASRRLPTGTNYEQYF.

The chain uses TRBV20-1 and TRBJ2-3, with 8 bases identical to TRBD2. The CDR3 contains 17 residues. Trimming at V came to 0 bases and at J to 2 bases, leaving 10 bases not matched to a gene. Germline V lookup: CDR1 DFQATT, CDR2 SNEGSKA (reference sequence). The CDR3 DNA sequence: TGCAGTGCTAGAGAGGTAGCGGGACGTCTAATCACAGATACGCAGTATTTT. It translates to CSAREVAGRLITDTQYF.

This clonotype was observed a few times. CDR3 bases: TGCGCCAGCAGCCAAGGGCCTAGCGGTAACCTAGAGGGCGAGCAGTACTTC. Amino acid sequence: CASSQGPSGNLEGEQYF. The rearrangement links TRBV4-1 to TRBJ2-7, with 7 nucleotides matching TRBD2. V dropped 1 base and J dropped 6; count of bases not matched to a gene: 15. CDR3 length equals 17 residues. Germline CDR1 reads MGHRA; CDR2 reads YSYEKL.

This clonotype was detected only a few times. This chain uses TRBV29-1 with TRBJ1-4; tentative D call: TRBD1 (6 bases). The CDR3 length is 11 residues. V lost 7 bases to trimming and J lost 3 bases, with 6 bases between them. The germline V gene encodes CDR1 SQVTM and CDR2 ANQGSEA. As DNA, the CDR3 is TGCAGCGGGACAGCTAATGAAAAACTGTTTTTT. The encoded protein is CSGTANEKLFF.

This sequence joins TRBV9 and TRBJ2-1; TRBD2 aligns across 11 bases. The V gene end was trimmed by 3 bases and the J gene end by 9 bases; junction bases not matched to a gene: 11. Germline CDR1 reads SGDLS; CDR2 reads YYNGEE. The CDR3 runs 16 residues. CDR3 DNA sequence: TGTGCCAGCAGCGACGGACTAGCGGGCCTCGCGAGTGAGCAGTTCTTC. Its translation: CASSDGLAGLASEQFF.

This clonotype was seen only a few times. V and J are TRBV7-2 and TRBJ1-6, with a possible D match to TRBD1 (5 bases). Trimming cost V 5 bases and J 4 bases, with 12 bases left between them. There are 15 residues in the CDR3. In germline, CDR1 is SGHTA, CDR2 FQGNSA. This CDR3 is CASSEQTAYNSPLHF. The CDR3 nucleotides are TGTGCCAGCAGCGAACAGACAGCATATAATTCACCCCTCCACTTT.

In this sample, this clonotype turned up a few times. The chain joins TRBV5-1 to TRBJ2-3; perhaps TRBD1 as D (6 bases). Germline V gene sequence: CDR1 SGHRS, CDR2 YFSETQ. The CDR3 consists of 14 residues. Deletions cut 7 bases from V and 1 base from J, with 13 bases between. The CDR3 sequence is CASGGGAGTDTQYF. The CDR3, as DNA: TGCGCCAGCGGGGGCGGAGCGGGCACAGATACGCAGTATTTT.

V gene TRBV9 combines with J gene TRBJ2-3; D is uncertain. Between the trimmed V and J ends, which lost 2 bases and 6 bases, there was a span of 13 bases. CDR3 length: 14 residues. Germline CDR1 and CDR2: SGDLS and YYNGEE. The CDR3 nucleotides read TGTGCCAGCAGCGTGAGTCGTGGTTCCGATACGCAGTATTTT. This codes for CASSVSRGSDTQYF.

This clonotype came up a few times. V and J are TRBV12-3 or TRBV12-4 and TRBJ1-2; the match to TRBD1 covers 7 bases. The CDR3 length is 13 residues. V lost 9 bases, J lost 3 bases, and 7 bases stayed unmatched. In DNA form, the CDR3 reads TGTGCCAGTAGGGACAGAAACGACTATGGCTACACCTTC. Translated, it gives CASRDRNDYGYTF.